Below, 23 T cell receptor beta chains from the same sample are listed, as sequenced in a study of blood T cell repertoires in COVID-19 (dated by TCRdb to 2020 to 2021). Library preparation used the immunoSEQ multiplex PCR assay. TCRdb took over this immuneACCESS table, retaining in-frame rearrangements with V and J assigned. Such tables are incomplete; in checked studies, under half of the missing clones stem from an unresolved V gene, and the remainder is unexplained. In all, the sample holds about 490,000 clones, and 70% to 90% of those were seen once. The ten largest account for 3.2% of the sample. Sequences were obtained from peripheral blood. The receptor set was obtained from a human donor in a cohort sampled during active COVID-19.

This sequence joins TRBV6-5 and TRBJ2-1, with TRBD2 as a possible D gene (6 bases). The CDR3 is 15 amino acids. Germline values: CDR1 MNHEY, CDR2 SVGAGI. V lost 3 bases and J 7 bases, leaving 16 bases between the germline ends. CDR3 sequence: CASSYGSSVGNEQFF. CDR3 bases: TGTGCCAGCAGTTATGGTTCTAGCGTCGGGAATGAGCAGTTCTTC.

This clone has only a few counts. The chain combines TRBV10-3 with TRBJ1-5; TRBD1 aligns across 9 bases. Losses at the gene ends were 0 bases for V and 6 bases for J; bases not matched to a gene: 9. The CDR3 has 17 residues. Germline V CDR1 and CDR2: ENHRY, SYGVKD. Written as DNA, the CDR3 is TGTGCCATCAGTGAGTCCGGAGGACAGGGGAATGTTCAGCCCCAGCATTTT. Translating gives CAISESGGQGNVQPQHF.

This chain links TRBV9 with TRBJ2-7, with D perhaps matching TRBD2 (5 bases). Trimming left V 3 bases short and J 7 bases short, with 17 bases between. Germline values: CDR1 SGDLS, CDR2 YYNGEE. This CDR3 has 14 residues. In nucleotides, the CDR3 is TGTGCCAGCAGCGCCGAGTCGGGATATATTGAGCAGTACTTC. Translation gives CASSAESGYIEQYF.

To note about this clone: This CDR3 is also generated by other DNA sequences in the sample. This chain connects TRBV18 to TRBJ2-1, with 7 bases fitting TRBD2. Germline loops: CDR1 KGHSH, CDR2 LQKENI. This CDR3 region has 15 residues. V was clipped by 0 bases and J by 4 bases; unmatched bases: 3. The CDR3 DNA is TGTGCCAGCTCACCACCGGGGCGGGAGTACAATGAGCAGTTCTTC. Its translation is CASSPPGREYNEQFF.

V gene TRBV2 combines with J gene TRBJ2-5; D possibly corresponds to TRBD2 (6 bases). Germline values: CDR1 SNHLY, CDR2 FYNNEI. V was pared by 6 bases and J by 4 bases, with 15 bases between. The CDR3 has 14 residues. The CDR3 sequence: CASRGSSGIETQYF. CDR3 nucleotides: TGTGCCAGCAGGGGAAGTAGCGGAATAGAGACCCAGTACTTC.

The rearrangement joins TRBV6-5 to TRBJ1-6; TRBD1 aligns across 8 bases. V gave up 6 bases and J gave up 4 bases; unmatched junction bases: 2. Germline loops: CDR1 MNHEY, CDR2 SVGAGI. The CDR3 runs to 14 residues. The CDR3 here is CASRNRGYNSPLHF. As DNA, the CDR3 is TGTGCCAGCAGGAACAGGGGGTATAATTCACCCCTCCACTTT.

There are a few counts of this clone. This rearrangement joins TRBV9 to TRBJ1-1; no clear D gene. This CDR3 is 13 amino acids long. Germline-derived CDR1 and CDR2 are SGDLS and YYNGEE. V gave up 5 bases and J gave up 5 bases, with 13 bases separating them. The CDR3 DNA is TGTGCCAGCAGTCCAGCGGGCGGTACTGAAGCTTTCTTT. Protein product: CASSPAGGTEAFF.

The chain has TRBV14 and TRBJ2-3; 10 bases are shared with TRBD2. This CDR3 spans 16 amino acids. V lost 4 bases to trimming and J lost 3 bases; unmatched junction nucleotides: 7. Germline lookup yields CDR1 SGHDN and CDR2 FVKESK. CDR3 bases: TGTGCCAGCAGCCCGTTGACTAGCGGGTTGACAGATACGCAGTATTTT. Protein sequence: CASSPLTSGLTDTQYF. Drawing the rest from reference TRBV14 and TRBJ2-3, the complete variable domain is EAGVTQFPSHSVIEKGQTVTLRCDPISGHDNLYWYRRVMGKEIKFLLHFVKESKQDESGMPNNRFLAERTGGTYSTLKVQPAELEDSGVYFCASSPLTSGLTDTQYFGPGTRLTVL.

The chain carries TRBV21-1 and TRBJ1-1. TRBV21-1 constitutes a pseudogene. The CDR3 is 12 amino acids. This CDR3 reads CASSERAYGAFF. The CDR3, as DNA: TGTGCCAGCAGCGAGAGGGCATACGGAGCTTTCTTT.

CDR3 region: CASSFRRGGTGRGNYGYTF. CDR3 DNA: TGTGCCAGCAGTTTCAGAAGAGGGGGGACAGGGAGGGGTAACTATGGCTACACCTTC. The chain has TRBV27 and TRBJ1-2; TRBD1 matches at 9 bases. In germline, CDR1 is MNHEY, CDR2 SMNVEV (reference sequence). The length of the CDR3 is 19 residues. The V and J ends lost 3 bases and 1 base, in that order; junction bases with no gene match: 15.

For this clone: A read error may produce the germline difference seen at one junction end. V and J are TRBV7-7 and TRBJ2-7; tentative D call: TRBD1 (6 bases). The CDR3 is 16 amino acids. Germline V lookup: CDR1 SSHAT, CDR2 FNYEAQ (reference sequence). The CDR3 spells CASSLVGQPSSYEQYF. CDR3 coding DNA: TGTGCTAGCAGCTTAGTTGGACAGCCCAGCTCCTACGAGCAGTACTTC.

The rearrangement uses TRBV5-4 and TRBJ2-7, with 10 bases lining up with TRBD1. The CDR3 has 15 amino acids. CDR1 is SGHNT and CDR2 is YYREEE in the germline V gene (reference sequence). The V and J ends lost 4 bases and 2 bases, in that order; junction bases with no gene match: 6. CDR3 coding DNA: TGTGCCAGCAGCCCGGGGGGACAGGGGACCTACGAGCAGTACTTC. It codes for CASSPGGQGTYEQYF.

This chain joins TRBV7-9 and TRBJ2-6; unclear D gene. Trimming removed 2 bases at V and 0 bases at J, with 11 bases between. Germline V gene data show CDR1 as SEHNR and CDR2 as FQNEAQ (reference sequence). CDR3 length: 17 amino acids. The CDR3 spells CASSLNPRLSGANVLTF. CDR3 coding DNA: TGTGCCAGCAGCTTAAACCCGCGGCTCTCTGGGGCCAACGTCCTGACTTTC.

This clone was counted only a few times. The rearrangement links TRBV3-1 (or the pseudogene TRBV3-2) to TRBJ2-3; TRBD2 is a possible D gene (6 bases). Germline CDR1 LGHDT, CDR2 YNNKEL (reference sequence). Trimming cost V 2 bases and J 10 bases, with 7 bases left between them. The CDR3 totals 11 residues. The CDR3 coding sequence is TGTGCCAGCAGCCAAAGGGAGGCGCAGTATTTT. Its protein is CASSQREAQYF.

The chain has TRBV27 and TRBJ2-3, with D unresolved. V gave up 2 bases and J gave up 4 bases, with 7 bases separating them. Per the germline V gene, CDR1 is MNHEY and CDR2 is SMNVEV (reference sequence). CDR3 length equals 13 residues. CDR3 DNA sequence: TGTGCCAGCAGTTTAACTAACGCAGATACGCAGTATTTT. Its translation: CASSLTNADTQYF.

This rearrangement joins TRBV10-3 to TRBJ2-1, with a tentative D call TRBD2 (5 bases). The V gene lost 5 bases and the J gene lost 0 bases, with 8 bases spanning the gap. The germline V gene has CDR1 ENHRY and CDR2 SYGVKD. This CDR3 spans 14 amino acids. CDR3 residues: CAISPDFSYNEQFF. CDR3 bases: TGTGCCATCAGTCCGGACTTCTCCTACAATGAGCAGTTCTTC.

The CDR3 protein is CASSVRDSYYEQYF. CDR3 DNA: TGTGCCAGCAGCGTCCGGGACAGCTACTACGAGCAGTACTTC. This chain connects TRBV9 to TRBJ2-7, with TRBD1 matching over 7 bases. V shed 2 bases, J shed 3 bases, and the junction held 5 bases outside the gene matches. There are 14 residues in the CDR3. Germline V lookup: CDR1 SGDLS, CDR2 YYNGEE. The whole variable domain, remainder taken from reference TRBV9 and TRBJ2-7, is DSGVTQTPKHLITATGQRVTLRCSPRSGDLSVYWYQQSLDQGLQFLIQYYNGEERAKGNILERFSAQQFPDLHSELNLSSLELGDSALYFCASSVRDSYYEQYFGPGTRLTVT.

V usage is TRBV11-2 and J usage is TRBJ1-1, with D maybe TRBD1 (6 bases). Trimming took off 0 bases at V and 10 bases at J, with 18 bases between the two ends. This CDR3 contains 15 residues. Germline CDR1 is SGHAT and CDR2 is FQNNGV. The CDR3 sequence: CASSLDRAGGPGAFF. In DNA form, the CDR3 reads TGTGCCAGCAGCTTAGATAGGGCGGGGGGCCCCGGAGCTTTCTTT.

Points on this clone: This CDR3 is also generated by other DNA sequences in the sample. V usage is TRBV14 and J usage is TRBJ2-5; the D gene is possibly TRBD2 (5 bases). From germline, CDR1 is SGHDN and CDR2 FVKESK. The CDR3 contains 14 residues. V was trimmed by 0 bases and J by 2 bases, leaving 7 bases between them. CDR3: CASSQDRGQETQYF. CDR3 sequence (DNA): TGTGCCAGCAGCCAAGACCGCGGGCAAGAGACCCAGTACTTC.

The chain employs TRBV7-3 and TRBJ2-1, with 7 positions matching TRBD1. This CDR3 is 17 amino acids long. Germline lookup yields CDR1 SGHTA and CDR2 FQGTGA. The V segment lost 3 bases and the J segment 6 bases; nucleotides outside the gene matches: 14. The CDR3 here is CASSLTGQRGASNEQFF. The DNA for the CDR3 is TGTGCCAGCAGCTTGACGGGACAGAGGGGCGCATCCAATGAGCAGTTCTTC. Filled out from reference TRBV7-3 and TRBJ2-1, the complete variable domain reads GAGVSQTPSNKVTEKGKYVELRCDPISGHTALYWYRQSLGQGPEFLIYFQGTGAADDSGLPNDRFFAVRPEGSVSTLKIQRTERGDSAVYLCASSLTGQRGASNEQFFGPGTRLTVL.

This clone was recorded a few times. In DNA form, the CDR3 reads TGTGCCAGCAGGGGAGTTGCCTACGAGCAGTACTTC. Residues: CASRGVAYEQYF. V gene TRBV28 combines with J gene TRBJ2-7, with D maybe TRBD2 (5 bases). This CDR3 spans 12 amino acids. Germline-derived CDR1 and CDR2 are MDHEN and SYDVKM. Trimming took 6 bases from V and 2 from J, leaving 8 bases between them.

This clone has only one observation. This chain links TRBV7-2 with TRBJ1-1; tentative D call: TRBD1 (5 bases). CDR1 SGHTA and CDR2 FQGNSA come from the germline V gene. The CDR3 totals 15 residues. Between the trimmed V and J ends, which lost 3 bases and 4 bases, there was a span of 15 bases. The CDR3 loop reads CASSLETGLVTEAFF. The CDR3 DNA follows: TGTGCCAGCAGCTTGGAAACAGGCCTGGTCACTGAAGCTTTCTTT.

This rearrangement joins TRBV30 to TRBJ2-7, with a weak D call TRBD2 (6 bases). The CDR3 has 12 residues. Germline assignment: CDR1 GTSNPN and CDR2 SVGIG (reference sequence). The V and J ends lost 2 bases and 3 bases respectively, with 8 bases between them. CDR3 sequence (DNA): TGTGCCTGGAGTTGGGGGGACTACGAGCAGTACTTC. Its protein product is CAWSWGDYEQYF.